This TCR beta chain was recovered during a study of shared clonotypes between healthy human individuals. Looking at the study overall: Three CD4 naive, three CD4 memory, two CD8 naive and one CD8 memory plate were used per donor. Study-wide results and caveats: Sequencing depth was a factor that was expected to affect clonotype sharing among donors.

This CDR3 region has 15 residues. The germline CDR1 and CDR2 sequences are SGDLS and YYNGEE. The V end lost 0 bases, the J end lost 5 bases, and 12 bases lay between the germline ends. The repertoire was sequenced with immunoSEQ multiplex PCR; TCRdb's copy has only in-frame clones and lacks some. The repertoire holds a few hundred thousand clones, with around 86% as singletons. On this clone itself: Its antigen is not identified.

The donor cohort consisted entirely of Caucasian adults residing in Nashville, Tennessee. The receptor was derived from a man in his late teens or twenties in good health. This chain links TRBV9 with TRBJ2-1; D is uncertain. Sequenced sample: memory CD8+ T cells sorted from blood. Subset meaning: CD45RO+ cells pooled with CCR7-negative TemRA cells. The CDR3 DNA sequence: TGTGCCAGCAGCGTAGTAGGAATTCTGGACAATGAGCAGTTCTTC. Amino acid sequence: CASSVVGILDNEQFF.